This TCR beta chain was found in a study of T cells in localized non-small cell lung cancer. Findings of the study overall: Exceeding tumor, uninvolved adjacent lung had the highest T cell clonality. The tumor had only one region sequenced, so heterogeneity remains possible.

TCRdb's copy holds only in-frame clones and misses some; the assay was immunoSEQ multiplex PCR. The table shows roughly 50,000 clones, with approximately 90% occurring only once. Concerning this clone: The antigen remains unidentified.

Trimming left V 0 bases short and J 0 bases short, with 9 bases between. Germline CDR1 and CDR2: SGHNT and YENEEA. This CDR3 region has 15 residues. The clonotype was recovered from a man aged 40 to 70 with stage I lung adenocarcinoma. The specimen was peripheral blood, collected before any cancer treatment. The chain combines TRBV11-3 with TRBJ2-7; the D call may be TRBD1 or TRBD2 (5 bases each). CDR3: CASSLEAGSSYEQYF. The CDR3 DNA follows: TGTGCCAGCAGCTTAGAGGCAGGGAGCTCCTACGAGCAGTACTTC.